This entry lists 13 T cell receptor beta chains sequenced from one sample in a study of T cell responses to AZD1222 COVID-19 vaccine. Measured with immunoSEQ multiplex PCR; TCRdb has only the in-frame clones, and not every one. The sample consists of 180,000 or so clones, approximately 89% of them appearing once. This specimen was peripheral blood, taken 28 days after the second AZD1222 dose. These receptors were obtained from an adult who received the AZD1222 COVID-19 vaccine.

The genes are TRBV12-3 or TRBV12-4 and TRBJ1-5; D possibly corresponds to TRBD1 (6 bases). This CDR3 comprises 13 residues. V was trimmed by 7 bases and J by 7 bases, leaving 14 bases between them. CDR3: CASTPQGFQPQHF. The DNA of the CDR3 is TGTGCCAGCACTCCTCAGGGGTTCCAGCCCCAGCATTTT.

This chain joins TRBV2 and TRBJ1-5; possibly TRBD1 for D (5 bases). Germline assignment: CDR1 SNHLY and CDR2 FYNNEI. The CDR3 sequence is 13 residues long. V lost 6 bases to trimming and J lost 5 bases, with 11 bases between them. CDR3 bases: TGTGCCAGCAGAGGGGTTTTGGATCAGCCCCAGCATTTT. Translated, it gives CASRGVLDQPQHF.

The chain has TRBV15 and TRBJ2-7; 10 bases fit TRBD1. The CDR3 is made up of 16 amino acids. Trimming cost V 5 bases and J 5 bases; bases outside gene matches: 12. The germline V gene has CDR1 LNHNV and CDR2 YYDKDF (reference sequence). CDR3 loop: CATSGGQGSPTDEQYF. As DNA, the CDR3 is TGTGCCACCAGCGGGGGACAGGGGTCTCCTACGGACGAGCAGTACTTC.

The J gene is TRBJ2-7, the V gene TRBV28, with D hard to call. The germline V gene encodes CDR1 MDHEN and CDR2 SYDVKM. V was shortened by 6 bases and J by 6 bases, with 15 bases between the two germline ends. This CDR3 contains 13 residues. CDR3 loop: CASSENLYGEQYF. The CDR3 bases are TGTGCCAGCAGCGAGAACCTGTACGGCGAGCAGTACTTC.

This clone was detected only once. This chain links TRBV4-3 with TRBJ2-7, with D tentatively TRBD2 (5 bases). The CDR3 runs to 15 residues. V was shortened by 3 bases and J by 0 bases, with 12 bases between the two germline ends. CDR1 LGHNA and CDR2 YSLEER come from the germline V gene. Written as DNA, the CDR3 is TGCGCCAGCAGCCAGGGGTTAGGGAGCTCCTACGAGCAGTACTTC. This translates into CASSQGLGSSYEQYF.

This chain connects TRBV11-2 to TRBJ2-7; D uncertain. The CDR3 has 15 amino acids. Deletions cut 2 bases from V and 2 bases from J, with 13 bases between. Germline V gives CDR1 SGHAT, CDR2 FQNNGV. In DNA, the CDR3 is TGTGCCAGCAGCTTAAGGTCCGGGCTTCCCTACGAGCAGTACTTC. Translation gives CASSLRSGLPYEQYF.

The sample holds one count of this clone. The chain uses TRBV5-6 and TRBJ1-4, with 9 bases lining up with TRBD1. V lost 2 bases and J lost 7; bases outside the gene matches: 3. The germline V gene encodes CDR1 SGHDT and CDR2 YYEEEE. This CDR3 contains 14 residues. The CDR3 protein is CASSLQGAGEKLFF. The CDR3 nucleotides read TGTGCCAGCAGCTTACAGGGGGCTGGTGAAAAACTGTTTTTT. The whole variable domain, filled in from reference TRBV5-6 and TRBJ1-4, reads DAGVTQSPTHLIKTRGQQVTLRCSPKSGHDTVSWYQQALGQGPQFIFQYYEEEERQRGNFPDRFSGHQFPNYSSELNVNALLLGDSALYLCASSLQGAGEKLFFGSGTQLSVL.

This CDR3 is CASISGRVTDTQYF. The CDR3 bases are TGTGCCAGCATTAGCGGGAGAGTCACAGATACGCAGTATTTT. The chain joins TRBV6-5 to TRBJ2-3; 9 bases line up with TRBD2. V trimming: 7 bases; J trimming: 2 bases; junction bases outside the gene matches: 4. The CDR3 runs to 14 residues. The germline gives CDR1 MNHEY, CDR2 SVGAGI.

This chain uses TRBV7-6 with TRBJ2-5; D perhaps matches TRBD2 (6 bases). This CDR3 spans 15 amino acids. Between the trimmed V and J ends, which lost 5 bases and 1 base, there was a span of 14 bases. The germline gives CDR1 SGHVS, CDR2 FNYEAQ. CDR3 sequence reads: CASSRTGLPQETQYF. In DNA, the CDR3 is TGTGCCAGCAGCCGCACGGGACTGCCCCAAGAGACCCAGTACTTC.

This chain uses TRBV12-3 or TRBV12-4 with TRBJ1-5; possible D gene TRBD1, 6 bases. The CDR3 is 13 amino acids. Trimming removed 5 bases from V and 4 bases from J, with 9 bases in between. The CDR3 coding sequence is TGTGCCAGCAGTAACAGGGCGAATCAGCCCCAGCATTTT. This sequence encodes CASSNRANQPQHF.

V usage is TRBV25-1 and J usage is TRBJ2-2, with D possibly matching TRBD1 (6 bases). Between the trimmed V and J ends, which lost 5 bases and 1 base, there was a span of 8 bases. Germline loops: CDR1 MGHDK, CDR2 SYGVNS. The CDR3 is made up of 14 amino acids. The CDR3 sequence is CASSSQGNTGELFF. The CDR3 bases are TGTGCCAGCAGTTCACAGGGGAACACCGGGGAGCTGTTTTTT.

In this sample, this clone turned up once. V usage is TRBV6-2 or TRBV6-3 and J usage is TRBJ2-7, with D tentatively TRBD1 or TRBD2 (5 bases each). This CDR3 has 12 amino acids. V lost 6 bases and J lost 7, with 13 bases in between. Germline loops: CDR1 MNHEY, CDR2 SVGEGT. CDR3 nucleotide sequence: TGTGCCAGCAGCTGGGACCCCGTGGAGCAGTACTTC. Translating gives CASSWDPVEQYF.

This chain connects TRBV2 to TRBJ2-7; D ambiguous. The germline V and J ends were trimmed by 7 bases and 1 base, with 14 bases remaining between them. Germline CDR1 is SNHLY and CDR2 is FYNNEI. This CDR3 comprises 14 residues. CDR3 DNA: TGTGCCAGCACAAGGCTAGGGTGGTCCTACGAGCAGTACTTC. Translating it yields CASTRLGWSYEQYF.